One sample yielded the 20 T cell receptor beta chains listed below, sequenced in a study of T cell repertoires in cytomegalovirus infection. Each CDR3 protein is one row after TCRdb ran MiXCR on the reads. The table records 250,000 or so distinct CDR3 sequences, 15% to 20% of them present only once. What was sequenced was CD8+ T cells from PBMCs. These receptors were collected from a human donor in good health (CMV status not recorded). Some clones in this sample may be carry-over from other donors' samples.

This chain connects TRBV7-9 to TRBJ2-5, with 9 bases lining up with TRBD1. The CDR3 is 17 amino acids. Germline-derived CDR1 and CDR2 are SEHNR and FQNEAQ (reference sequence). V lost 5 bases to trimming and J lost 5 bases; unmatched junction nucleotides: 15. The CDR3 DNA sequence: TGTGCCAGCAGCCCACCTCTACAGGGGGCCAAATGGGAGACCCAGTACTTC. This gives the protein CASSPPLQGAKWETQYF.

This clonotype has only one observation. The chain employs TRBV7-9 and TRBJ1-1; D is undetermined. The germline V and J ends were trimmed by 2 bases and 8 bases, with 9 bases remaining between them. CDR3 length equals 12 residues. CDR1 is SEHNR, CDR2 FQNEAQ, per germline (reference sequence). The CDR3 sequence: CASSLFSQEAFF. CDR3 nucleotides: TGTGCCAGCAGCTTATTTTCACAAGAAGCTTTCTTT. Together with reference TRBV7-9 and TRBJ1-1, the CDR3 gives the full variable domain: DTGVSQNPRHKITKRGQNVTFRCDPISEHNRLYWYRQTLGQGPEFLTYFQNEAQLEKSRLLSDRFSAERPKGSFSTLEIQRTEQGDSAMYLCASSLFSQEAFFGQGTRLTVV.

In its sample, this clonotype was seen many times. The chain carries TRBV7-2 and TRBJ2-7, with D perhaps matching TRBD2 (6 bases). Germline CDR1 is SGHTA and CDR2 is FQGNSA. The CDR3 runs 14 residues. Trimming left V 0 bases short and J 1 base short, with 7 bases between. CDR3 residues: CASSLAEGSYEQYF. In nucleotides, the CDR3 is TGTGCCAGCAGCTTAGCGGAGGGTTCCTACGAGCAGTACTTC.

The chain combines TRBV19 with TRBJ1-2; 10 bases agree with TRBD1. After removal of 3 bases from V and 4 bases from J, the junction contained 11 bases not matched to a gene. This CDR3 is built from 17 residues. Germline CDR1 reads LNHDA; CDR2 reads SQIVND (reference sequence). This CDR3 reads CASSIAGTGVGSYGYTF. The CDR3 DNA follows: TGTGCCAGTAGTATCGCCGGGACAGGGGTCGGCAGCTATGGCTACACCTTC.

This clonotype was seen many times. The genes are TRBV7-2 and TRBJ1-3; the match to TRBD1 covers 12 bases. V was clipped by 1 base and J by 7 bases; unmatched bases: 8. This CDR3 has 17 amino acids. The germline V gene has CDR1 SGHTA and CDR2 FQGNSA. This CDR3 is CASSLVPPGQGANTIYF. The CDR3 coding sequence is TGTGCCAGCAGCTTAGTTCCGCCGGGACAGGGGGCTAACACCATATATTTT.

This chain joins TRBV28 and TRBJ2-3, with D tentatively TRBD2 (7 bases). Trimming pared 2 bases from V and 6 bases from J, leaving 12 bases between. The CDR3 length is 14 residues. The germline CDR1 and CDR2 sequences are MDHEN and SYDVKM. CDR3 nucleotides: TGTGCCAGCAGTTTACGGGGGGCCGTGGATACGCAGTATTTT. Translated: CASSLRGAVDTQYF. Full variable domain (outside the CDR3, taken from reference TRBV28 and TRBJ2-3): DVKVTQSSRYLVKRTGEKVFLECVQDMDHENMFWYRQDPGLGLRLIYFSYDVKMKEKGDIPEGYSVSREKKERFSLILESASTNQTSMYLCASSLRGAVDTQYFGPGTRLTVL.

V and J are TRBV12-3 or TRBV12-4 and TRBJ2-7, with D perhaps TRBD2 (5 bases). Trimming stripped 3 bases from V and 3 bases from J, with 15 bases between. The CDR3 has 15 residues. CDR3 sequence (DNA): TGTGCCAGCAGTTTTGAGGGCGGTCCATACTACGAGCAGTACTTC. The encoded protein is CASSFEGGPYYEQYF.

This clonotype turned up a few times. The genes are TRBV27 and TRBJ1-5; the D is unclear. Germline V gene lookup returns CDR1 MNHEY and CDR2 SMNVEV (reference sequence). Trimming pared 0 bases from V and 0 bases from J, leaving 9 bases between. The CDR3 consists of 16 residues. The CDR3 region is CASSLSAGYSNQPQHF. The CDR3 DNA sequence: TGTGCCAGCAGTTTATCGGCAGGATATAGCAATCAGCCCCAGCATTTT.

The chain employs TRBV24-1 and TRBJ2-1, with TRBD2 as a possible D gene (5 bases). CDR3 length equals 13 residues. Per germline, CDR1 KGHDR and CDR2 SFDVKD. V was pared by 7 bases and J by 4 bases, with 10 bases between. CDR3 region: CATSSERYNEQFF. The CDR3 DNA follows: TGTGCCACCAGCTCCGAGCGGTACAATGAGCAGTTCTTC.

The table lists this clonotype with many counts. The chain combines TRBV11-2 with TRBJ2-6; TRBD1 might be the D (6 bases). V lost 1 base and J lost 0, with 13 bases in between. This CDR3 has 18 residues. Germline V gives CDR1 SGHAT, CDR2 FQNNGV. The CDR3 is CASSLVYRVLSGANVLTF. The CDR3 bases are TGTGCCAGCAGCTTAGTATACAGGGTTCTCTCTGGGGCCAACGTCCTGACTTTC.

This clonotype was observed a handful of times. The chain carries TRBV7-9 and TRBJ2-2, with D perhaps matching TRBD2 (5 bases). Trimming stripped 3 bases from V and 0 bases from J, with 11 bases between. This CDR3 has 16 amino acids. CDR1 is SEHNR and CDR2 is FQNEAQ in the germline V gene (reference sequence). In nucleotides, the CDR3 is TGTGCCAGCAGCTTCTCGGAGGACCCGAACACCGGGGAGCTGTTTTTT. It encodes CASSFSEDPNTGELFF.

Only one count was recorded for this clonotype. The chain carries TRBV27 and TRBJ2-2; D uncertain. The CDR3 is made up of 13 amino acids. Germline V gene lookup returns CDR1 MNHEY and CDR2 SMNVEV (reference sequence). Trimming pared 1 base from V and 7 bases from J, leaving 7 bases between. The chain's CDR3 is CASSLYLGGELFF. The CDR3 DNA reads TGTGCCAGCAGTTTATATTTGGGCGGGGAGCTGTTTTTT.

The chain employs TRBV5-6 and TRBJ1-1, with D possibly being TRBD1 (5 bases). The CDR3 contains 11 residues. Between the trimmed V and J ends, which lost 4 bases and 7 bases, there was a span of 8 bases. Germline-derived CDR1 and CDR2 are SGHDT and YYEEEE. The CDR3 sequence is CASSGDLEAFF. In DNA, the CDR3 is TGTGCCAGCAGCGGGGACCTTGAAGCTTTCTTT.

The chain employs TRBV15 and TRBJ2-4, with D perhaps TRBD2 (6 bases). Trimming pared 2 bases from V and 3 bases from J, leaving 8 bases between. Germline lookup yields CDR1 LNHNV and CDR2 YYDKDF (reference sequence). This CDR3 contains 14 residues. DNA of the CDR3: TGTGCCACCAGCAGACAGGGAGGCAAAAACATTCAGTACTTC. It codes for CATSRQGGKNIQYF.

V is TRBV28 and J is TRBJ2-4; D is unclear. The germline V and J ends were trimmed by 5 bases and 0 bases, with 8 bases remaining between them. The germline gives CDR1 MDHEN, CDR2 SYDVKM. The CDR3 is 14 residues long. The CDR3 DNA follows: TGTGCCAGCAGTGGCCCAGAAGCCAAAAACATTCAGTACTTC. Its translation: CASSGPEAKNIQYF.

This clonotype was recorded many times. The rearrangement uses TRBV7-9 and TRBJ1-2, with D uncertain. The CDR3 is 16 amino acids. Between the trimmed V and J ends, which lost 0 bases and 0 bases, there was a span of 11 bases. Germline CDR1 and CDR2: SEHNR and FQNEAQ (reference sequence). CDR3 protein: CASSLAGQDTNYGYTF. The CDR3 region has the DNA TGTGCCAGCAGCTTAGCAGGTCAGGATACTAACTATGGCTACACCTTC. The full variable domain, rest sourced from reference TRBV7-9 and TRBJ1-2, is DTGVSQNPRHKITKRGQNVTFRCDPISEHNRLYWYRQTLGQGPEFLTYFQNEAQLEKSRLLSDRFSAERPKGSFSTLEIQRTEQGDSAMYLCASSLAGQDTNYGYTFGSGTRLTVV.

This rearrangement joins TRBV5-5 to TRBJ1-2; the D gene is possibly TRBD1 (5 bases). The CDR3 sequence is 13 residues long. The germline CDR1 and CDR2 sequences are SGHKS and YYEKEE (reference sequence). The V end lost 6 bases, the J end lost 5 bases, and 14 bases lay between the germline ends. CDR3 bases: TGTGCCAGCATGGGGACGGACCCATATGGCTACACCTTC. This codes for CASMGTDPYGYTF.

This clonotype was detected a few times. The chain combines TRBV29-1 with TRBJ2-1; 8 bases align to TRBD1. The V gene's germline CDR1 is SQVTM and CDR2 ANQGSEA. This CDR3 spans 15 amino acids. With V trimmed by 6 bases and J by 4 bases, 11 bases remained unmatched. The CDR3 spells CSVSGGAETYNEQFF. The DNA for the CDR3 is TGCAGCGTATCAGGGGGCGCCGAGACTTACAATGAGCAGTTCTTC.

This clonotype has only a few counts. This chain links TRBV27 with TRBJ1-2; D is perhaps TRBD1 (5 bases). Trimming pared 3 bases from V and 8 bases from J, leaving 16 bases between. Germline-derived CDR1 and CDR2 are MNHEY and SMNVEV (reference sequence). The CDR3 totals 14 residues. CDR3 in amino acids: CASSLIGGMGGYTF. CDR3 DNA sequence: TGTGCCAGCAGTTTGATTGGGGGTATGGGAGGCTACACCTTC.

This clonotype came up a few times. The chain links TRBV12-5 to TRBJ1-4; D might be TRBD1 (5 bases). The V and J ends lost 1 base and 10 bases respectively, with 13 bases between them. The length of the CDR3 is 14 residues. The germline gives CDR1 LGHNT, CDR2 FRNRAP. For the CDR3, the DNA is TGTGCTAGTGGTTTGGACAAAGACGGGACAAAACTGTTTTTT. It is translated as CASGLDKDGTKLFF.